This TCR beta chain was profiled in a study of regulatory T cells in long-lasting Graves disease (dated by TCRdb to the early 2020s). Broadly, across the study: In the newly diagnosed Graves' disease group, patients had been taking antithyroid drugs for less than 3 months. The study was conducted in China and was registered as a clinical trial. Persistent Graves' disease patients were compared with newly diagnosed Graves' disease patients by peripheral blood TCR sequencing and RNA sequencing. A total of around 35 samples underwent TCR sequencing, from around 13 patients with persistent Graves' disease and some 20 patients with newly diagnosed Graves' disease. Overall study outcomes, separate from this receptor: Compared with newly diagnosed patients, persistent Graves' disease patients had lower TCR Shannon entropy and fewer highly expanded clones, which suggests clonal expansion. Because the primary lesion, thyroid tissue, could not be accessed, the study looked at peripheral blood alone. Sequencing and analysis were limited to the TCR beta chain. Persistent disease showed preferential use of TRBV28, TRBJ1-2 and TRBJ2-5, whereas newly diagnosed disease favored TRBV20-1 and TRBJ2-1. A larger number of public clonotypes was shared among persistent patients (fewer than 3,000) than among newly diagnosed patients (approximately 1,000). As a limitation, the authors acknowledged that the small sample size may reduce accuracy.

CDR1 and CDR2, per the germline V gene, are MNHNS and SASEGT. The germline V and J ends show losses of 5 bases and 0 bases respectively, and no gene match explains 8 bases of the junction. The CDR3 spans 16 residues, from the cysteine through the phenylalanine. Only the CDR3 DNA stays, 48 bases, in frame from base 1. The library was produced with multiplex PCR. TCRdb names Illumina HiSeq 4000 as the instrument used. CDR3 regions were amplified by Arm-PCR with iRepertoire HTBI primers to construct TCR beta libraries. Gel purification was performed on PCR products prior to sequencing. For the original study's pipeline: Gene usage analysis of CDR3 amino acid clonotypes relied on the roughly 60 TRBV and 15 or so TRBJ segments identified across samples. COPE and FqMerger were used to merge filtered high-quality paired reads into contigs. Contigs were aligned with BLAST to IMGT TRBV, TRBD and TRBJ reference genes, and CDR3 was defined per IMGT. Any clonotype with a frequency above 0.1% was classified as a highly expanded clone. Shannon entropy was used to measure repertoire diversity, and the Gini coefficient was used to measure V-J evenness. Public clonotypes were defined as clonotypes shared by more than one individual. TCRdb trimmed public reads at Q25 via fastp, called clones via MiXCR and kept in-frame beta chains. Rows matching on CDR3 protein sequence are summarized as one entry with the most common DNA and genes. The V and J calls here are based on TCRdb, not the publication. This sample is represented by about 310,000 distinct CDR3 sequences; 18% of them were singletons. Less than 40% of the sample is in the top ten clones.

Per the publication, the time point label means: newly diagnosed GD, antithyroid drugs for less than 3 months. For both TCR sequencing and RNA sequencing, RNA was extracted from PBMCs in TRIzol. The diagnosis of Graves' disease was made according to American Thyroid Association guidelines. Recruitment of patients was carried out at an endocrinology department in Xi'an, China. From each patient, around 9 milliliters of peripheral blood was collected into an EDTA anticoagulant tube. PBMCs were isolated by Ficoll Paque Plus density gradient separation without further T cell sorting. An Agilent 2100 Bioanalyzer and agarose gel were used to check RNA quality, while a NanoDrop 2000 measured RNA concentration. This clonotype was counted ten times or more. It lacks a known antigen. The input lacks base qualities; no much larger clone sits a single base away.

This receptor was obtained from a female donor with Graves disease. The input for sequencing was peripheral blood mononuclear cells (PBMCs), taken at new diagnosis, from a patient treated with antithyroid drugs. Here the chain combines TRBV6-1 and TRBJ2-3; 7 bases in the middle match TRBD2. The CDR3 region has the sequence CASSPRDSGSTDTQYF. At the DNA level, the sequence is TGTGCCAGCAGTCCCCGGGATAGCGGGAGCACAGATACGCAGTATTTT.